Following are 9 T cell receptor beta chains from one sample sequenced in a study of cytomegalovirus exposure and HLA in healthy donors. TCRdb's copy holds only in-frame clones and misses some; the assay was immunoSEQ multiplex PCR. This sample yields 190,000 or so clones, of which about four fifths are seen a single time; 2.5% to 3.5% belongs to the top ten. Input material: PBMCs. The receptors come from a woman younger than 30 in good health and CMV-seropositive.

This chain connects TRBV6-1 to TRBJ1-5, with a possible D match to TRBD1 (5 bases). CDR3 size: 13 residues. Trimming removed 5 bases from V and 4 bases from J, with 9 bases in between. In germline, CDR1 is MNHNS, CDR2 SASEGT. The CDR3 loop reads CASSQQENQPQHF. For the CDR3, the DNA is TGTGCCAGCAGTCAACAGGAGAATCAGCCCCAGCATTTT.

This clone was seen once. The V gene is TRBV10-3, the J gene TRBJ2-7; 9 bases are a match to TRBD2. The CDR3 extends over 13 amino acids. CDR1 and CDR2 (germline): ENHRY, SYGVKD. J lost 4 bases, V lost 6 bases, and 4 bases had no gene match. CDR3 bases: TGTGCCATCAGGGGACTAGCCAAATACGAGCAGTACTTC. This encodes CAIRGLAKYEQYF.

This chain connects TRBV15 to TRBJ2-5; perhaps TRBD1 as D (6 bases). Per the germline V gene, CDR1 is LNHNV and CDR2 is YYDKDF (reference sequence). Trimming shortened V by 3 bases and J by 5 bases, and 13 bases separated the two germline ends. The CDR3 is 14 amino acids. CDR3 sequence (DNA): TGTGCCACCAGCAGGAATACAGGGTTGGAGACCCAGTACTTC. Its translation: CATSRNTGLETQYF.

V usage is TRBV6-1 and J usage is TRBJ2-7; 10 bases map to TRBD2. The V gene's germline CDR1 is MNHNS and CDR2 SASEGT. The CDR3 has 15 residues. V gave up 7 bases and J gave up 3 bases; unmatched junction bases: 9. The CDR3 sequence: CASTVISGGHYEQYF. For the CDR3, the DNA is TGTGCCAGCACCGTTATTAGCGGGGGGCACTACGAGCAGTACTTC.

The V gene is TRBV2, the J gene TRBJ1-4; D remains ambiguous. The CDR3 consists of 13 residues. V was cut by 6 bases and J by 5 bases, with 10 bases left in between. CDR1 is SNHLY and CDR2 is FYNNEI in the germline V gene. The CDR3 protein is CASRLDWNEKLFF. The CDR3 region has the DNA TGTGCCAGCAGATTGGACTGGAATGAAAAACTGTTTTTT.

CDR3 DNA sequence: TGCGCCAGCAGCCTTGACAGGGCTGGGGCGGAAAAACTGTTTTTT. Protein sequence: CASSLDRAGAEKLFF. J is TRBJ1-4 and V is TRBV5-1; TRBD1 matches at 7 bases. The CDR3 has 15 residues. The germline V gene encodes CDR1 SGHRS and CDR2 YFSETQ. V trimming: 4 bases; J trimming: 8 bases; junction bases outside the gene matches: 11.

This sequence joins TRBV7-8 and TRBJ1-5; TRBD1 agrees at 7 bases. Germline CDR1 and CDR2: SGHVS and FQNEAQ. V was pared by 5 bases and J by 7 bases, with 8 bases of the junction left unmatched. The CDR3 consists of 14 residues. CDR3 nucleotides: TGTGCCAGCAGCCCCGACAGGGTTGTCCAGCCCCAGCATTTT. Amino acid sequence: CASSPDRVVQPQHF.

The genes are TRBV4-3 and TRBJ1-2; no clear D gene. This CDR3 has 18 amino acids. Germline V gene lookup returns CDR1 LGHNA and CDR2 YSLEER. The V end was cut by 1 base, the J end by 5 bases, with 23 bases between. CDR3 loop: CASSQGEFVGSFLYGYTF. The CDR3 DNA follows: TGCGCCAGCAGCCAAGGGGAGTTCGTGGGGTCTTTCTTGTATGGCTACACCTTC.

This chain joins TRBV7-8 and TRBJ1-3; D is unclear. The length of the CDR3 is 15 residues. Per germline, CDR1 SGHVS and CDR2 FQNEAQ. Trimming shortened V by 5 bases and J by 0 bases, and 11 bases separated the two germline ends. The CDR3, as DNA: TGTGCCAGCAGCCCTTCCGGAGTCTCTGGAAACACCATATATTTT. Protein product: CASSPSGVSGNTIYF. The variable domain in full, with the rest retrieved from reference TRBV7-8 and TRBJ1-3, is GAGVSQSPRYKVAKRGQDVALRCDPISGHVSLFWYQQALGQGPEFLTYFQNEAQLDKSGLPSDRFFAERPEGSVSTLKIQRTQQEDSAVYLCASSPSGVSGNTIYFGEGSWLTVV.